This T cell receptor (beta chain) is from a study of T cells after yellow fever vaccination. Study-level information: Low-cell-number fractions underwent preparation using SMART-Seq v4 Ultra Low Input.

Study-level findings and limits: The bulk population could contribute abundant contaminating clonotypes to FACS-sorted repertoires.

This clonotype appeared a few times. The target antigen is unknown. J lost 4 bases, V lost 1 base, and 5 bases had no gene match. CDR1 and CDR2 (germline): SGHTA, FQGNSA. The CDR3 contains 16 residues. TCRdb re-analysed the 5' RACE reads in MiXCR, keeping a single row per CDR3 protein. The data contain 500,000 to 550,000 distinct CDR3 sequences, just over 20% of them singletons. The TCR originated in a man aged 18-30 years who received the YFV17D yellow fever vaccine. The V and J genes are TRBV7-2 and TRBJ2-1; 9 positions agree with TRBD2. The sequenced sample was PBMCs, obtained approximately 22 days after the first yellow fever vaccination. CDR3 region: CASSLVLAGTYNEQFF. CDR3 nucleotide sequence: TGTGCCAGCAGCTTAGTTCTAGCGGGGACGTACAATGAGCAGTTCTTC.